The 4 T cell receptor beta chains presented below share a single source sample, sequenced in a study of blood T cell repertoires in COVID-19. Clones were sequenced by immunoSEQ multiplex PCR, and TCRdb holds only the in-frame ones, with some missing. The sample holds over 60,000 clones, approximately 80% seen once. Sequencing input: peripheral blood. All receptors derive from a human donor in a cohort sampled during active COVID-19.

This chain connects TRBV6-2 or TRBV6-3 to TRBJ2-3; weak D call: TRBD2 (5 bases). The CDR3 spans 17 residues. Per germline, CDR1 MNHEY and CDR2 SVGEGT. The V gene lost 0 bases and the J gene lost 5 bases, with 18 bases spanning the gap. CDR3 loop: CASSYSPQRPMEDTQYF. CDR3 bases: TGTGCCAGCAGTTACTCGCCACAGCGGCCTATGGAAGATACGCAGTATTTT.

This clone was detected once. The J gene is TRBJ1-5, the V gene TRBV7-9; the D is unclear. The ends were cut back, 1 base at V and 7 bases at J, with 8 bases in the middle. The CDR3 consists of 13 residues. Germline CDR1 reads SEHNR; CDR2 reads FQNEAQ (reference sequence). The CDR3 reads CASSLDGVQPQHF. CDR3 sequence (DNA): TGTGCCAGCAGCTTAGACGGAGTACAGCCCCAGCATTTT. The complete variable domain, with remaining parts taken from reference TRBV7-9 and TRBJ1-5, reads DTGVSQNPRHKITKRGQNVTFRCDPISEHNRLYWYRQTLGQGPEFLTYFQNEAQLEKSRLLSDRFSAERPKGSFSTLEIQRTEQGDSAMYLCASSLDGVQPQHFGDGTRLSIL.

This rearrangement joins TRBV4-2 to TRBJ2-1, with 14 bases aligning to TRBD2. The germline V gene has CDR1 LGHNA and CDR2 YNFKEQ. Losses at the gene ends were 4 bases for V and 7 bases for J; bases not matched to a gene: 9. CDR3 length: 17 amino acids. The CDR3 sequence: CASSPKLGLAGENEQFF. CDR3 nucleotide sequence: TGTGCCAGCAGCCCAAAGTTGGGACTAGCGGGAGAAAATGAGCAGTTCTTC.

The chain recombines TRBV24-1 with TRBJ2-5; 9 bases map to TRBD1. There are 14 residues in the CDR3. Germline lookup yields CDR1 KGHDR and CDR2 SFDVKD. Trimming cost V 7 bases and J 4 bases; bases outside gene matches: 6. The CDR3 region has the DNA TGTGCCACCAGGGACGACAGGGGGACAGAGACCCAGTACTTC. Translating it yields CATRDDRGTETQYF.